This TCR beta chain emerged from a study of T cells after yellow fever vaccination (dated by TCRdb to about 2019). Concerning the study at large: The SMART-Seq v4 Ultra Low Input RNA kit was used to prepare libraries from fractions with low cell numbers. The cohort comprised two healthy male donors, one aged 18 to 29 and one aged 30 to 40 years. Blood was collected at multiple timepoints before and after primary and secondary immunization, and bulk PBMC replicates and cell subsets were isolated. To follow T-cell clones before and after both primary and booster YFV17D yellow fever vaccination, bulk TCR alpha and beta repertoires underwent longitudinal sequencing.

In its sample, this clonotype was seen a few times. Its cognate antigen has yet to be identified. No base quality information exists; no much larger clone differs at one position. The treatment or condition label, as the study defines it: live attenuated yellow fever vaccine strain. A standard Ficoll-Paque protocol was used to isolate PBMCs from peripheral blood. CD4 and CD8 T-cell fractions were isolated with Dynabeads CD4 and CD8 positive selection kits. TriZol was used to extract RNA from bulk PBMCs, CD4 and CD8 fractions, and dextramer-positive and dextramer-negative fractions. TCR cDNA was synthesized by 5'RACE template switching, which introduced a universal primer site and unique molecular identifiers. Priming of cDNA synthesis was performed from both the TCR alpha and TCR beta constant segments. Library amplification involved two PCR steps, and the second step added sample barcodes and sequencing adapters. Sequencing of libraries was done on Illumina HiSeq 2500 (2x100 bp) or NovaSeq (2x150 bp). The original methods were these. Reads were demultiplexed and collapsed into UMI consensus sequences with MIGEC, and V(D)J alignment was performed with MiXCR. Using edgeR on replicate PBMC samples, clonotypes were called vaccine-responding if FDR was below 0.01 and the log2 fold change was above 5 up to day 15. CD4 or CD8 identity was assigned to each bulk clonotype according to whether the clonotype was present at higher abundance in the sequenced CD4 repertoire or the sequenced CD8 repertoire. TCRdb cleaned the public reads at Q25 with fastp, built clones with MiXCR and kept in-frame beta chains. One record per CDR3 amino acid sequence lists the most common genes and DNA. The V and J calls come from TCRdb's annotation, not from the publication. The sample table holds under 200,000 distinct CDR3 sequences, of which less than 9% were seen once. The ten top clones hold over 2% of the sample.

Paper-wide results and their limitations: Most clones expanded after primary vaccination (almost 97% of CD4 and over 80% of CD8) were re-detected after the booster, suggesting that broad memory maintenance occurred. Because abundant contaminating clonotypes from the bulk population could be contained in FACS-sorted repertoires, computational filtering was required. The study included only a couple of donors, which limits how far the findings can be generalized. A small share of clonotypes occurred in both CD4 and CD8 compartments, likely arising from convergent recombination. The secondary T-cell response was found to be weaker but faster than the primary response, with a peak reached on day 5 rather than on day 15.

This TCR was sampled from a man aged 18 to 29 who received the YFV17D yellow fever vaccine. The sample here was CD4+ T cells sorted from PBMCs, taken 5 to 6 days after the first yellow fever vaccination.

For the CDR3, the sequence is CASRGLSDTQYF. The DNA sequence is TGTGCCAGCAGGGGACTCTCCGATACGCAGTATTTT. Recombination connected TRBV11-2 to TRBJ2-3; the D gene is perhaps TRBD2, from 6 matching bases. The CDR1 and CDR2 encoded by the germline V gene are SGHAT and FQNNGV. The cysteine opens and the phenylalanine closes a CDR3 of 12 amino acids. Only the CDR3 region is kept as DNA, spanning 36 bases read in frame from base 1. The junction carries 10 bases between V and J, which are trimmed by 6 bases and 6 bases respectively.